What follows describes a single TCR beta chain. Its matching antigen is unknown. Single cDNA molecules in the library carried unique molecular identifiers attached during preparation. TCRdb re-called the RACE reads with MiXCR, one entry per CDR3 protein. The data contain 360,000 or so distinct CDR3 sequences, nearly 6.5% of them seen just once; the ten biggest clones take up approximately 5.4%. The time point: patch test 2, 6 weeks after DPC sensitization. The treatment denotes: therapeutic diphenylcyclopropenone sensitization with weekly scalp DPC. This entry comes from a study of human T cells and chemical hapten exposure. Study overall: Yields of TCR per sample differed, chiefly owing to small differences in pooled library volume. The study's findings and limits: Donors' alopecia may make their immune response differ from healthy people's.

This CDR3 is built from 15 residues. The germline V gene encodes CDR1 MNHNY and CDR2 SVGAGI (reference sequence). V lost 5 bases and J lost 1; bases outside the gene matches: 6. The V and J genes are TRBV6-6 and TRBJ2-7, with 9 bases identical to TRBD1. This TCR was recovered from a woman younger than 30 with alopecia areata. Some clones in this sample may be carry-over from other donors' samples. The source was whole blood, collected in connection with sensitization to the hapten diphenylcyclopropenone (DPC). The CDR3 sequence: CASSDRDRVSYEQYF. CDR3 coding DNA: TGTGCCAGCAGTGACCGGGACAGGGTTTCCTACGAGCAGTACTTC.